This T cell receptor beta chain was recorded in a study of blood T cell repertoires in COVID-19 (dated by TCRdb to about 2020). About the study as a whole: Collaborator samples came from the United States, Italy and Spain and covered acute and convalescent phases of COVID-19. The repertoires were made available in a free public database intended to serve as a resource for research on the immune response to SARS-CoV-2. The prospective study material was composed of cDNA or gDNA derived from T cells, B-cell-depleted T cells, or PBMCs. Where available, HLA class I and class II types were obtained from metadata supplied by the sample provider rather than from assay-based typing. Nearly every sample came with metadata listing a de-identified subject ID, COVID-19 status, age in years and sex. The dataset comprised deeply sampled blood TCRbeta repertoires from subjects exposed to, actively infected with, or recovered from COVID-19. Samples were obtained from the ongoing ImmuneRACE study (first 160 participants) and from over 1,000 subjects provided by 6 global collaborators. The research as a whole found: The amount of clinical and demographic metadata varied by source and participant and was provided uncurated.

Points on this clone: Its antigen remains undetermined. Base qualities are missing; no much larger clone stands one base away.

The collaborating institutions used their own protocols to collect whole blood in K2EDTA tubes. For TCRbeta analysis, collaborator samples were shipped as frozen whole blood, as isolated PBMCs, or as DNA extracted from either sample type. CDR3 length: 15 amino acids, cysteine to phenylalanine. Here the CDR3 DNA is all that survives: 45 bases in frame from base 1. V is trimmed back by 4 bases and J by 5 bases, and the junction contains 9 bases that no gene match accounts for. For CDR1 and CDR2, the germline V gene (reference sequence) lists MNHEY and SMNVEV. TCRbeta CDR3 regions were amplified from genomic DNA by means of the immunoSEQ Assay, a bias-controlled multiplex PCR. For the original study's pipeline: The number of nucleated cells in each sample was estimated by amplification of reference gene primers within the assay. Sequence reads were collapsed and filtered to measure the absolute abundance of every unique TCRbeta CDR3 rearrangement. Productive Simpson clonality was computed per sample as the square root of Simpson's diversity index over productive rearrangements. TCRdb re-hosts the immuneACCESS table, in-frame sequences only. Its copies lack some clones; in the studies checked, an unresolved V gene accounts for under half of them, and the cause for the rest is not known. Clone size and V and J calls were adopted from that table, with D and trimming inferred from the DNA. This sample has tens of thousands of clones in its table, and under 90% of those were observed once. The ten biggest clones cover approximately 3.6% of the sample.

The receptor's source is a woman between 65 and 79 years old with acute or convalescent COVID-19. This sequence uses TRBV27 and TRBJ2-5; 8 bases in the junction line up with TRBD2. The sample comprised peripheral blood. The nucleotide sequence is TGTGCCAGCAGTTCCGGACTAGCCTATCGGGAGACCCAGTACTTC. It translates to CASSSGLAYRETQYF.